Sequencing of this T cell receptor (beta chain) was carried out in a study of blood T cells in healthy people across ages. The CDR3 runs 16 residues. Germline CDR1 is LGHNA and CDR2 is YNFKEQ. V shed 4 bases and J 6 bases; nucleotides not matched to a gene: 9. For this clonotype: The antigen remains undetermined.

Per individual sample, total RNA of at least 5 micrograms was extracted. General study points: Among long-lived donors, naive CD4+ cells were more numerous and diversity higher than in aged donors.

A second about 7 to 11 cycle PCR used barcoded and J-beta primers. TCRdb recomputed calls from the 5' RACE reads with MiXCR, one row per CDR3 protein. This sample has 550,000 to 600,000 distinct CDR3 sequences, with about 25% found just once. The receptor's source is a woman aged 70-85 years in good health. Source material: blood. The chain carries TRBV4-2 and TRBJ2-5; 12 bases agree with TRBD2. The DNA of the CDR3 is TGTGCCAGCAGCCCGTCTAGCGGGGGGGCCGTCCAGACCCAGTACTTC. Amino acids: CASSPSSGGAVQTQYF.